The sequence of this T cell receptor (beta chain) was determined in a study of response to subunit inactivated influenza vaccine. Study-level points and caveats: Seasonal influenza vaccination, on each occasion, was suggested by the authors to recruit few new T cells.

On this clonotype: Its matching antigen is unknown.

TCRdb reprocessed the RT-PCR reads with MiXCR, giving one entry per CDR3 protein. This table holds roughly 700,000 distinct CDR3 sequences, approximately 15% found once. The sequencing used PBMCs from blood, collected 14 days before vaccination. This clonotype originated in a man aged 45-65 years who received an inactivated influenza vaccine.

The CDR3 region is CATSPRTGTGELFF. DNA for the CDR3: TGTGCCACCAGCCCGCGGACAGGGACCGGGGAGCTGTTTTTT. V is TRBV15 and J is TRBJ2-2; TRBD1 matches 8 bases. CDR3 length: 14 amino acids. CDR1 is LNHNV, CDR2 YYDKDF, per germline (reference sequence). V was pared by 5 bases and J by 5 bases, with 4 bases of the junction left unmatched.